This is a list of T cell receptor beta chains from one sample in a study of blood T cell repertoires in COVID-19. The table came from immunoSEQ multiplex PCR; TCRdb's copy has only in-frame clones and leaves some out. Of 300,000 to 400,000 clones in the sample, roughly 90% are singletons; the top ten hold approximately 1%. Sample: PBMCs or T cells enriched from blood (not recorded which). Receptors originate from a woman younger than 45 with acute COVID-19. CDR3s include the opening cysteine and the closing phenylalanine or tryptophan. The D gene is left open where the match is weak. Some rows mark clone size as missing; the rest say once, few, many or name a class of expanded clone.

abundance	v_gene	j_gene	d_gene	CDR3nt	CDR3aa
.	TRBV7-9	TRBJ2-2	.	TGTGCCAGCAGATCCGGGGATTACACCGGGGAGCTGTTTTTT	CASRSGDYTGELFF
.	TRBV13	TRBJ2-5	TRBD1	TGTGCCAGCAGCTTTCGGGTACAGGGGCAAGAGACCCAGTACTTC	CASSFRVQGQETQYF
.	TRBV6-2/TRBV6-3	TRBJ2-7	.	TGTGCCAGCAGTTACTCGGTCCAGGGCTCCTACGAGCAGTACTTC	CASSYSVQGSYEQYF
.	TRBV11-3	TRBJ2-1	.	TGTGCCAGCAGCTTAGAGGCAGGGGCCTACAATGAGCAGTTCTTC	CASSLEAGAYNEQFF
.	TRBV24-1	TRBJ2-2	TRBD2	TGTGCCACCAGTGTATTAGCGGGGGGCCAGAACACCGGGGAGCTGTTTTTT	CATSVLAGGQNTGELFF
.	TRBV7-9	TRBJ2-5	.	TGTGCCAGCAGCTTAGATTATTGGCGGGGGCAACAAGAGACCCAGTACTTC	CASSLDYWRGQQETQYF
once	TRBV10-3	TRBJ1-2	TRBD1	TGTGCCAAGAGTGAACAGGGGAACTATGGCTACACCTTC	CAKSEQGNYGYTF
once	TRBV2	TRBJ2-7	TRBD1	TGTGCCAGCAGTTTAGGAGACAGGGGGTCTGAGCAGTACTTC	CASSLGDRGSEQYF
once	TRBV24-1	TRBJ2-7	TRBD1	TGTGCCACCAGTGAGGACAGGGGCGAGCAGTACTTC	CATSEDRGEQYF
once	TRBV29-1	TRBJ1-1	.	TGCAGCGTTTCTGGTAGTCTCGGAGGGGCTAACACTGAAGCTTTCTTT	CSVSGSLGGANTEAFF
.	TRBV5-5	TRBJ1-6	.	TGTGCCAGCAGCTTTTTCCCCCCGCCGGGGGGGGGCCCATCCCTCTTT	CASSFFPPPGGGPSLF